Listed here is a single T cell receptor beta chain. Sequencing libraries for TCR beta were prepared with iRepertoire HTBI primers and Arm-PCR of CDR3 regions. TCRdb independently ran MiXCR on the multiplex PCR reads; one entry per CDR3 protein. The repertoire holds about 620,000 distinct CDR3 sequences, with roughly 15% as singletons. This specimen belongs to a study of regulatory T cells in long-lasting Graves disease. Background on the study: Antithyroid drug intake by newly diagnosed Graves' patients had lasted under 3 months.

The V gene's germline CDR1 is MRHNA and CDR2 SNTAGT. The CDR3 runs 13 residues. Trimming pared 5 bases from V and 6 bases from J, leaving 10 bases between. The time point was: newly diagnosed GD, antithyroid drugs for less than 3 months. The TCR library used RNA extracted from PBMCs. The data were also submitted as part of a second study, on T cells in Graves' hyperthyroidism and ophthalmopathy. That work adds: Graves' hyperthyroidism without ophthalmopathy progression within 18 months was termed stable. Hyperthyroidism, newly diagnosed and lasting under 2 months, affected patients aged 18 to 65. The TCR CDR3 first-round RT-PCR relied on the HTBI primer set.

The TCR originated in a woman younger than 45 with Graves disease. Sequences were derived from peripheral blood mononuclear cells (PBMCs), sampled at new diagnosis, from a patient treated with antithyroid drugs. V usage is TRBV6-4 and J usage is TRBJ2-2; D possibly uses TRBD1 or TRBD2 (5 bases each). The DNA of the CDR3 is TGTGCCAGCAGTACGAGGGGTTCCGGGGAGCTGTTTTTT. Translating gives CASSTRGSGELFF.